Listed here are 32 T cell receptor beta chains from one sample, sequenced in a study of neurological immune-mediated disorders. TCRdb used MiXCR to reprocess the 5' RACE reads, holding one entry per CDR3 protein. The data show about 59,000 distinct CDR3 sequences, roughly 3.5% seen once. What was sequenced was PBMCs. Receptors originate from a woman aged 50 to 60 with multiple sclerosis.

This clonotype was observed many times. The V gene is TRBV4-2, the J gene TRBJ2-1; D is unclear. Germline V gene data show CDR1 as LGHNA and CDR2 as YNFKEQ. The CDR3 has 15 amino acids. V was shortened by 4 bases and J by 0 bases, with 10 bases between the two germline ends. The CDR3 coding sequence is TGTGCCAGCAGCCCCGCTTCCAGCTCCTACAATGAGCAGTTCTTC. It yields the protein CASSPASSSYNEQFF.

CDR3 nucleotides: TGCGCCAGCAGCTTCTTCAAGGCCTATGGCTACACCTTC. It specifies CASSFFKAYGYTF. V and J are TRBV5-1 and TRBJ1-2, with D uncertain. The CDR3 is 13 residues long. Trimming pared 2 bases from V and 4 bases from J, leaving 9 bases between. The germline gives CDR1 SGHRS, CDR2 YFSETQ. Complete variable domain (other parts from reference TRBV5-1 and TRBJ1-2): KAGVTQTPRYLIKTRGQQVTLSCSPISGHRSVSWYQQTPGQGLQFLFEYFSETQRNKGNFPGRFSGRQFSNSRSEMNVSTLELGDSALYLCASSFFKAYGYTFGSGTRLTVV.

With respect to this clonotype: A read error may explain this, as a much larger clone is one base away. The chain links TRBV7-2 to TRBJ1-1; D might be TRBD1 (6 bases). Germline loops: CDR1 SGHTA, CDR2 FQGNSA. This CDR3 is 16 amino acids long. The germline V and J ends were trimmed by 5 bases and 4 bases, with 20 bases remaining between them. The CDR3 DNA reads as TGTGCCAGCAGCAAAAGGGGAGGGGGGAGCGGCACTGAAGCTTTCTTT. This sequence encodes CASSKRGGGSGTEAFF.

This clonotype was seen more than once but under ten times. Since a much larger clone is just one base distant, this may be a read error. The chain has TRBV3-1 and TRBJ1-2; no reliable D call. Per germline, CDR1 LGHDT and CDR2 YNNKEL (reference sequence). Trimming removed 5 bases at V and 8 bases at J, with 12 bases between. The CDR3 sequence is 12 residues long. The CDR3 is CASSKGGRGYTF. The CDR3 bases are TGTGCCAGCAGCAAGGGCGGTCGGGGCTACACCTTC.

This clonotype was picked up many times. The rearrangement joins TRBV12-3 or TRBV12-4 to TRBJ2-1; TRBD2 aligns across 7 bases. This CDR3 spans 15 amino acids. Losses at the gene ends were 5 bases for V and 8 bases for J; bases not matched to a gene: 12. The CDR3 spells CASSPGGGPSDEQFF. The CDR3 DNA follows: TGTGCCAGCAGTCCGGGGGGAGGGCCTAGCGATGAGCAGTTCTTC.

CDR3 DNA: TGCAGTGCTAGAGATGCAGAAACATATGAGGCTTTCTTT. Translating gives CSARDAETYEAFF. J is TRBJ1-1 and V is TRBV20-1; D ambiguous. V lost 0 bases to trimming and J lost 11 bases, with 16 bases between them. Looked up from germline, CDR1 is DFQATT and CDR2 is SNEGSKA (reference sequence). This CDR3 is 13 amino acids long.

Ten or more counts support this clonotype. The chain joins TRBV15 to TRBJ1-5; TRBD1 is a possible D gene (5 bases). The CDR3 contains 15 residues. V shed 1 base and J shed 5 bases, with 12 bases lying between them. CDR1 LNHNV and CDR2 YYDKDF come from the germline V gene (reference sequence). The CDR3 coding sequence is TGTGCCACCAGCAGAGCCCCTGCCAGGGATCAGCCCCAGCATTTT. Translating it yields CATSRAPARDQPQHF. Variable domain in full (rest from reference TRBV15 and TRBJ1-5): DAMVIQNPRYQVTQFGKPVTLSCSQTLNHNVMYWYQQKSSQAPKLLFHYYDKDFNNEADTPDNFQSRRPNTSFCFLDIRSPGLGDTAMYLCATSRAPARDQPQHFGDGTRLSIL.

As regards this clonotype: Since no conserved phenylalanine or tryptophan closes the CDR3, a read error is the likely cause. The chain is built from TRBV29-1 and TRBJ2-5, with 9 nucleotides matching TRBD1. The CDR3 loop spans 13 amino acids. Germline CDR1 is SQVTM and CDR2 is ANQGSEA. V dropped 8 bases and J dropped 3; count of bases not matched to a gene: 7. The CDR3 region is CSTRDRVKETQYN. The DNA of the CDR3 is TGCAGCACCCGGGACAGGGTGAAAGAGACCCAGTACAAC.

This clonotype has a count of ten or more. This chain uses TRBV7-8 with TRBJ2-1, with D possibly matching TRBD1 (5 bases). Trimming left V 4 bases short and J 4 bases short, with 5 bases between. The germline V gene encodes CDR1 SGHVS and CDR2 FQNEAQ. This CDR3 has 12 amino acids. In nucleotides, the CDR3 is TGTGCCAGCAGCTCAGGGTACAATGAGCAGTTCTTC. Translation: CASSSGYNEQFF.

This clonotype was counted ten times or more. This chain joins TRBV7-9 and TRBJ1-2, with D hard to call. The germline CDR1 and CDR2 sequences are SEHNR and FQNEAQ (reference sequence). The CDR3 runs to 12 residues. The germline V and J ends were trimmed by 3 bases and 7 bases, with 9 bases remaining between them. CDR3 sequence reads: CASSLILPGYTF. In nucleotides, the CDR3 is TGTGCCAGCAGCTTGATTCTCCCTGGCTACACCTTC.

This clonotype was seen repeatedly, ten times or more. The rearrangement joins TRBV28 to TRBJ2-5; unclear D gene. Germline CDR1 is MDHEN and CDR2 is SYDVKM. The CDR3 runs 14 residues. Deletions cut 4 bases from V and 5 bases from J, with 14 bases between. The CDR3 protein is CASSSLIVQETQYF. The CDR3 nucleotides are TGTGCCAGCAGTTCCCTGATCGTTCAGGAGACCCAGTACTTC.

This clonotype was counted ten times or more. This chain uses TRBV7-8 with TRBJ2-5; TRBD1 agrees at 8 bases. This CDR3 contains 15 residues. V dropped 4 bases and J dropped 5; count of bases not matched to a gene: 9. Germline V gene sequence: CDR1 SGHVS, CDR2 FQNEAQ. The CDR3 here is CASSSRTGIMETQYF. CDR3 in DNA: TGTGCCAGCAGCTCCCGGACAGGGATAATGGAGACCCAGTACTTC.

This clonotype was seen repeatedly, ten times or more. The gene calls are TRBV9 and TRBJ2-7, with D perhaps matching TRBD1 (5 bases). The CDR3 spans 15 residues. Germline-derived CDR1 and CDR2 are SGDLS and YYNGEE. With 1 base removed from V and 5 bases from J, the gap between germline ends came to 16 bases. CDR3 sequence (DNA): TGTGCCAGCAGCGTAAAACCGACAGTCAGTGACGAGCAGTACTTC. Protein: CASSVKPTVSDEQYF.

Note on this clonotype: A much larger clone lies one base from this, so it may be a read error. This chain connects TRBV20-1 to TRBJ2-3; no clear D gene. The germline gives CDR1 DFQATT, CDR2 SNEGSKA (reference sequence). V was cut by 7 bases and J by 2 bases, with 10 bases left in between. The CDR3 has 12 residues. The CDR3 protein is CSVVGTTDTQYF. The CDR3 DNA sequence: TGCAGTGTAGTGGGAACCACAGATACGCAGTATTTT.

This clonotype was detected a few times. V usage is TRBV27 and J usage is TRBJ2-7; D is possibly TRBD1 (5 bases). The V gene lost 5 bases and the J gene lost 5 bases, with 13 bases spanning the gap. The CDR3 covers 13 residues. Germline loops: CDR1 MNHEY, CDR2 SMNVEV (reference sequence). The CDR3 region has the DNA TGTGCCAGCAGTACACGACAGAAGGACGAGCAGTACTTC. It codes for CASSTRQKDEQYF.

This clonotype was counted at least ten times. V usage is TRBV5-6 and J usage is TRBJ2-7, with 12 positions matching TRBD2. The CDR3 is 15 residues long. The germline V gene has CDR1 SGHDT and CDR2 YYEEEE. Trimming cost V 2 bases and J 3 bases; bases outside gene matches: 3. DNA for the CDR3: TGTGCCAGCAGCTTAAGACTAGCGGGGGACTACGAGCAGTACTTC. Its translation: CASSLRLAGDYEQYF.

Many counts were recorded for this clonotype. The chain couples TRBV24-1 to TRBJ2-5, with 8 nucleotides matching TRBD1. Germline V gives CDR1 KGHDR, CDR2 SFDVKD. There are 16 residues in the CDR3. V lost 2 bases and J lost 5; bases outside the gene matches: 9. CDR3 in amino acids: CATSDSRTGRGETQYF. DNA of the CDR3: TGTGCCACCAGTGATTCCCGGACAGGGCGAGGGGAGACCCAGTACTTC.

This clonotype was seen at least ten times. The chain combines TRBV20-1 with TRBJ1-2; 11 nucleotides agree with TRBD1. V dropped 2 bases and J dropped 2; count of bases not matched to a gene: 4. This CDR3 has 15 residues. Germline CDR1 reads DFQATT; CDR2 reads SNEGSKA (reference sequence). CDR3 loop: CSARTGQGANYGYTF. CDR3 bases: TGCAGTGCTAGAACTGGACAGGGGGCGAACTATGGCTACACCTTC.

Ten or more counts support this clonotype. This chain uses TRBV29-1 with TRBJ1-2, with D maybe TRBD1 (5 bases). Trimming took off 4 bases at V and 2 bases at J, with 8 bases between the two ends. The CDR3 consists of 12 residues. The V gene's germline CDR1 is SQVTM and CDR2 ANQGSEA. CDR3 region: CSVGQTNYGYTF. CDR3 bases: TGCAGCGTTGGACAGACAAACTATGGCTACACCTTC.

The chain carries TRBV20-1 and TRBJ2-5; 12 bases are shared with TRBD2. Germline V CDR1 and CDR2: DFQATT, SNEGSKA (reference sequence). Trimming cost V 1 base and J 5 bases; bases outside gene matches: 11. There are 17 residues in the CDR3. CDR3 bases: TGCAGTGCTAGAGTGGCTAGCGGGAGGGTAAGGGGGGAGACCCAGTACTTC. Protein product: CSARVASGRVRGETQYF.

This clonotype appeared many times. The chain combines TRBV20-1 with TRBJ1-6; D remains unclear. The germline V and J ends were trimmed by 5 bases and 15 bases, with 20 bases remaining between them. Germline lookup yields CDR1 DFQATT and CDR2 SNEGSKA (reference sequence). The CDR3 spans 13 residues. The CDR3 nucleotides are TGCAGTGCTCTAGACCGCGCCTTAACGCTCCTCCACTTT. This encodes CSALDRALTLLHF.

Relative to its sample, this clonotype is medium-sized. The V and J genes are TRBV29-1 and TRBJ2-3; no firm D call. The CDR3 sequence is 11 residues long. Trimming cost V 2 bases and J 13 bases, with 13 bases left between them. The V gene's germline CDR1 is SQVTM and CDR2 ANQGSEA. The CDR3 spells CSVEPETIEYF. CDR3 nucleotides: TGCAGCGTTGAACCGGAGACAATAGAGTATTTT.

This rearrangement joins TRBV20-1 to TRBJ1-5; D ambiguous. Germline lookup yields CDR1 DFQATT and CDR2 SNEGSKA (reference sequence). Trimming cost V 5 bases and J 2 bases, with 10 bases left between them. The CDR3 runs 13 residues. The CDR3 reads CSALGLRNQPQHF. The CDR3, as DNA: TGCAGTGCTCTTGGACTGCGCAATCAGCCCCAGCATTTT.

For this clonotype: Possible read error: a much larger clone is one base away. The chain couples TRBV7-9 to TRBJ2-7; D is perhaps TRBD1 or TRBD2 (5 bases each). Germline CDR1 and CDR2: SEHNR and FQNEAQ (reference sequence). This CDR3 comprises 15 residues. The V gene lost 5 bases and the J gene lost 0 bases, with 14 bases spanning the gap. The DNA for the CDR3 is TGTGCCAGCAGCCTAAGGGATGGGGGCTCCTACGAGCAGTACTTC. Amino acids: CASSLRDGGSYEQYF.

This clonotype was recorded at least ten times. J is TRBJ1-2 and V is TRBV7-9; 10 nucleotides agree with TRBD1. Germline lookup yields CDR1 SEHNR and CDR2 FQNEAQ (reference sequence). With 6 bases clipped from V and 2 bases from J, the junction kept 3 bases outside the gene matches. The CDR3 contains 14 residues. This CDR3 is CASSSTGGNYGYTF. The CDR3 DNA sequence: TGTGCCAGCAGTTCGACAGGGGGCAACTATGGCTACACCTTC.

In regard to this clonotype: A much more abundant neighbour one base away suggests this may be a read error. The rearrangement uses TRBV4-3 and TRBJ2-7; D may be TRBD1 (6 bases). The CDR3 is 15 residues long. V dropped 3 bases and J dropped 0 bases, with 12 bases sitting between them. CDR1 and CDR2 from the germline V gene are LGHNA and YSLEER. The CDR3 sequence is CASSQWTVSSYEQYF. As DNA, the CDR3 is TGCGCCAGCAGCCAGTGGACAGTGAGCTCCTACGAGCAGTACTTC.

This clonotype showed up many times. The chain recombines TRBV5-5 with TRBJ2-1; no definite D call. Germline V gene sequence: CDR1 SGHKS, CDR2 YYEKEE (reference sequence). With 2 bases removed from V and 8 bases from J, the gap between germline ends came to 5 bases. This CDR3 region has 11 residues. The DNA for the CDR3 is TGTGCCAGCAGCTTAATAGATGAGCAGTTCTTC. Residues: CASSLIDEQFF.

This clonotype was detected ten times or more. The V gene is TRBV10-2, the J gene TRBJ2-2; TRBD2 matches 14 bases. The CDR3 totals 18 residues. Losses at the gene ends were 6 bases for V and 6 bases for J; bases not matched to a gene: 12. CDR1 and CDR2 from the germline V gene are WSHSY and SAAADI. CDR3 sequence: CASRGTSGRFLYAGELFF. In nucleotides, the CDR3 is TGCGCCAGCAGGGGGACTAGCGGGAGATTTTTGTACGCCGGGGAGCTGTTTTTT.

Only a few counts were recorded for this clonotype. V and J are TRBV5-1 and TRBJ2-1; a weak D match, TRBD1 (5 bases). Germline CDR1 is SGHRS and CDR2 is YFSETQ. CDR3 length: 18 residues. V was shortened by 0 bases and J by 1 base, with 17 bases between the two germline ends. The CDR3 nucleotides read TGCGCCAGCAGCTTGGGGATGATAGGGGCCTTATCCTACAATGAGCAGTTCTTC. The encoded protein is CASSLGMIGALSYNEQFF.

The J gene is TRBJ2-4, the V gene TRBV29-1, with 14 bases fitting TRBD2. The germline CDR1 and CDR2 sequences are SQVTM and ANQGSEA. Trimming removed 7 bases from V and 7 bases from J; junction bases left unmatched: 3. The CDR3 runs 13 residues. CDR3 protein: CSGRTSGGNIQYF. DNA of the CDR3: TGCAGCGGCCGGACTAGCGGGGGGAACATTCAGTACTTC.

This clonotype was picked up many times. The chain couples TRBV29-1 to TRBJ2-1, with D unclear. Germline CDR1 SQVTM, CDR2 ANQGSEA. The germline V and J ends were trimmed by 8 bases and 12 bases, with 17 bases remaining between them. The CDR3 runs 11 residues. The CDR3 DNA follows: TGCAGCATAACTGGTAGGGCCGGGCAGTTCTTC. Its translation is CSITGRAGQFF.

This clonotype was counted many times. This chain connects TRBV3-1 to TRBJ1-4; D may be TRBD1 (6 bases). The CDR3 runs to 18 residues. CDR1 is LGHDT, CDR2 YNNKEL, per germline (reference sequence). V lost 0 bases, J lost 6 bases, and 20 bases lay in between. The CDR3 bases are TGTGCCAGCAGCCAAGATCCCCTTTTACGGGACATATATGAAAAACTGTTTTTT. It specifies CASSQDPLLRDIYEKLFF.